The 17 T cell receptor beta chains below were found in one sample sequenced in a study of T cell responses to AZD1222 COVID-19 vaccine. Clones were sequenced by immunoSEQ multiplex PCR, and TCRdb holds only the in-frame ones, with some missing. The table lists roughly 98,000 clones, 85% to 95% of them singletons. The source material was peripheral blood, sampled on day 0 of AZD1222 vaccination. The receptors shown here come from an adult in good health.

This clone was counted between two and nine times. The rearrangement joins TRBV6-1 to TRBJ1-2; D gene ambiguous. The length of the CDR3 is 13 residues. Trimming pared 1 base from V and 4 bases from J, leaving 7 bases between. The germline gives CDR1 MNHNS, CDR2 SASEGT. In DNA form, the CDR3 reads TGTGCCAGCAGTGAAGAGGGCGGCTATGGCTACACCTTC. It specifies CASSEEGGYGYTF.

J is TRBJ1-1 and V is TRBV28; 7 nucleotides agree with TRBD1. Germline CDR1 reads MDHEN; CDR2 reads SYDVKM. The CDR3 spans 12 residues. The trim removed 5 bases at V and 7 bases at J, leaving 4 bases unmatched. The CDR3: CASSRQGLEAFF. The CDR3 DNA sequence: TGTGCCAGCAGTCGACAGGGTCTTGAAGCTTTCTTT.

V is TRBV24-1 and J is TRBJ2-5; TRBD1 matches 9 bases. Per germline, CDR1 KGHDR and CDR2 SFDVKD. The length of the CDR3 is 21 residues. V lost 0 bases to trimming and J lost 5 bases; unmatched junction nucleotides: 21. The CDR3 DNA is TGTGCCACCAGTGATTTGCAATCGAAAGACAGGGGGAATTTGAAATGGGAGACCCAGTACTTC. Translation: CATSDLQSKDRGNLKWETQYF.

The rearrangement uses TRBV12-3 or TRBV12-4 and TRBJ2-7; D gene ambiguous. The CDR3 is 13 amino acids. V was clipped by 2 bases and J by 0 bases, with 5 bases between them. This CDR3 reads CASSLSRSYEQYF. CDR3 in DNA: TGTGCCAGCAGTTTAAGTCGCTCCTACGAGCAGTACTTC.

The chain combines TRBV29-1 with TRBJ2-7, with a possible D match to TRBD2 (5 bases). Germline V gene data show CDR1 as SQVTM and CDR2 as ANQGSEA. This CDR3 contains 12 residues. V shed 6 bases and J shed 7 bases, with 16 bases lying between them. CDR3 sequence (DNA): TGCAGCGTCAAGGACGGACTTAGGGAGCAGTACTTC. It is translated as CSVKDGLREQYF.

The chain combines TRBV5-1 with TRBJ1-6, with a weak D call TRBD1 (6 bases). Germline V gene sequence: CDR1 SGHRS, CDR2 YFSETQ. The germline V and J ends were trimmed by 0 bases and 10 bases, with 14 bases remaining between them. This CDR3 contains 15 residues. CDR3 residues: CASSLAGRGRSPLHF. In nucleotides, the CDR3 is TGCGCCAGCAGCTTGGCCGGCAGGGGACGATCACCCCTCCACTTT.

V gene TRBV6-4 combines with J gene TRBJ1-6; D is ambiguous. Per the germline V gene, CDR1 is MRHNA and CDR2 is SNTAGT. The germline V and J ends were trimmed by 4 bases and 7 bases, with 11 bases remaining between them. This CDR3 is built from 14 residues. The CDR3, as DNA: TGTGCCAGCAGTGCTGAACCACCAAATTCACCCCTCCACTTT. Its translation: CASSAEPPNSPLHF.

The chain carries TRBV5-4 and TRBJ1-1; D is unclear. Germline CDR1 SGHNT, CDR2 YYREEE (reference sequence). V dropped 2 bases and J dropped 4 bases, with 12 bases sitting between them. The CDR3 is 14 amino acids. In DNA, the CDR3 is TGTGCCAGCAGCTTACCAGGCCACCGCACTGAAGCTTTCTTT. As protein: CASSLPGHRTEAFF.

The chain recombines TRBV24-1 with TRBJ2-1; 7 nucleotides line up with TRBD1. The CDR3 length is 14 residues. Losses at the gene ends were 4 bases for V and 6 bases for J; bases not matched to a gene: 5. Germline lookup yields CDR1 KGHDR and CDR2 SFDVKD. The DNA for the CDR3 is TGTGCCACCAGTGACCCCGGGACAGCCAATGAGCAGTTCTTC. Its translation: CATSDPGTANEQFF.

This sequence joins TRBV3-1 (or the pseudogene TRBV3-2) and TRBJ1-6; a weak D match, TRBD1 (5 bases). Trimming stripped 2 bases from V and 14 bases from J, with 16 bases between. The germline V gene has CDR1 LGHDT and CDR2 YNNKEL (reference sequence). The CDR3 runs 14 residues. CDR3 loop: CASSQTLRAVALHF. The CDR3 coding sequence is TGTGCCAGCAGCCAAACTCTCAGGGCTGTGGCCCTCCACTTT.

J is TRBJ1-1 and V is TRBV11-1, with D uncertain. The ends were cut back, 2 bases at V and 1 base at J, with 5 bases in the middle. Germline values: CDR1 SGHAT, CDR2 FQDESV (reference sequence). The CDR3 covers 13 residues. This CDR3 reads CASSLSRNTEAFF. Here the CDR3 DNA reads TGTGCCAGCAGCTTAAGCCGGAACACTGAAGCTTTCTTT.

The chain combines TRBV29-1 with TRBJ1-5; TRBD1 might be the D (6 bases). CDR3 length equals 13 residues. V lost 5 bases to trimming and J lost 8 bases, with 16 bases between them. CDR1 is SQVTM and CDR2 is ANQGSEA in the germline V gene. The DNA for the CDR3 is TGCAGCGTTAGCCAGGGGCGTTCGGAGCCCCAGCATTTT. This sequence encodes CSVSQGRSEPQHF.

This chain links TRBV6-5 with TRBJ1-1; the match to TRBD1 covers 8 bases. With 11 bases clipped from V and 1 base from J, the junction kept 6 bases outside the gene matches. The CDR3 sequence is 13 residues long. The V gene's germline CDR1 is MNHEY and CDR2 SVGAGI. Here the CDR3 reads CASQGAGNTEAFF. The DNA of the CDR3 is TGTGCCTCCCAGGGGGCGGGGAACACTGAAGCTTTCTTT.

The CDR3 spells CASRWGQNTEAFF. The CDR3 DNA follows: TGTGCCAGCAGATGGGGACAGAACACTGAAGCTTTCTTT. The J gene is TRBJ1-1, the V gene TRBV2; D perhaps matches TRBD1 (6 bases). The V gene's germline CDR1 is SNHLY and CDR2 FYNNEI. CDR3 length: 13 amino acids. V gave up 6 bases and J gave up 1 base, with 9 bases separating them. The complete variable domain, with remaining parts taken from reference TRBV2 and TRBJ1-1, reads EPEVTQTPSHQVTQMGQEVILRCVPISNHLYFYWYRQILGQKVEFLVSFYNNEISEKSEIFDDQFSVERPDGSNFTLKIRSTKLEDSAMYFCASRWGQNTEAFFGQGTRLTVV.

The chain recombines TRBV15 with TRBJ1-2; D is uncertain. The CDR3 covers 13 residues. The germline gives CDR1 LNHNV, CDR2 YYDKDF (reference sequence). Trimming removed 5 bases at V and 4 bases at J, with 11 bases between. This chain's CDR3 is CATSPDGGYGYTF. The CDR3 region has the DNA TGTGCCACCAGCCCCGATGGAGGCTATGGCTACACCTTC.

The chain carries TRBV24-1 and TRBJ1-5; the match to TRBD1 covers 7 bases. CDR1 KGHDR and CDR2 SFDVKD come from the germline V gene. This CDR3 has 14 amino acids. Trimming at V came to 9 bases and at J to 6 bases, leaving 10 bases not matched to a gene. CDR3 DNA sequence: TGTGCCACCGCGCAGACAGGGATGACTCAGCCCCAGCATTTT. Translating gives CATAQTGMTQPQHF.

V and J are TRBV5-1 and TRBJ1-6; a possible D gene is TRBD1 (5 bases). V lost 0 bases, J lost 5 bases, and 12 bases lay in between. The V gene's germline CDR1 is SGHRS and CDR2 YFSETQ. This CDR3 comprises 16 residues. CDR3 region: CASSLGPRGDNSPLHF. The CDR3 region has the DNA TGCGCCAGCAGCTTGGGCCCCCGGGGGGATAATTCACCCCTCCACTTT.